The 24 T cell receptor beta chains below all came from one sample that was sequenced in a study of regulatory T cells in long-lasting Graves disease. Through Arm-PCR of CDR3 regions and iRepertoire HTBI primers, TCR beta libraries were built. TCRdb recomputed calls from the multiplex PCR reads with MiXCR, one row per CDR3 protein. The sample comprises over 200,000 distinct CDR3 sequences, about 18% of which are singletons, and 14% rests with the top ten. Specified time point: newly diagnosed GD, antithyroid drugs for less than 3 months. Generation of the TCR library employed RNA extracted from PBMCs. These data also formed part of another study, on T cells in Graves' hyperthyroidism and ophthalmopathy.

The specimen comprised peripheral blood mononuclear cells (PBMCs), sampled at new diagnosis, from a patient treated with antithyroid drugs. The receptors originated from a woman aged 25 to 39 with Graves disease.

The table lists this clonotype with many counts. This chain links TRBV20-1 with TRBJ2-5, with a tentative D call TRBD2 (7 bases). This CDR3 is 17 amino acids long. The germline V gene has CDR1 DFQATT and CDR2 SNEGSKA (reference sequence). Trimming left V 3 bases short and J 5 bases short, with 25 bases between. This CDR3 is CSASSLYGGGALETQYF. The CDR3 DNA reads TGCAGTGCTAGTTCTTTATATGGGGGGGGGGCCTTGGAGACCCAGTACTTC.

This clonotype has a count of ten or more. This chain connects TRBV12-3 or TRBV12-4 to TRBJ1-1; no clear D gene. This CDR3 is 13 amino acids long. V dropped 1 base and J dropped 2 bases, with 5 bases sitting between them. This CDR3 reads CASSLDINTEAFF. The CDR3 DNA reads TGTGCCAGCAGTTTAGACATTAACACTGAAGCTTTCTTT.

This clonotype was found many times. V and J are TRBV29-1 and TRBJ1-4; no firm D call. This CDR3 comprises 15 residues. Trimming pared 0 bases from V and 0 bases from J, leaving 8 bases between. Germline assignment: CDR1 SQVTM and CDR2 ANQGSEA. CDR3 sequence (DNA): TGCAGCGTTGAAGAACAAGGTGCAACTAATGAAAAACTGTTTTTT. It is translated as CSVEEQGATNEKLFF.

This clonotype was recorded at least ten times. The genes are TRBV6-1 and TRBJ1-5; 7 bases map to TRBD1. V lost 6 bases, J lost 0 bases, and 5 bases stayed unmatched. This CDR3 is 15 amino acids long. Germline-derived CDR1 and CDR2 are MNHNS and SASEGT. The CDR3 is CASRSTGYSNQPQHF. Written as DNA, the CDR3 is TGTGCCAGCAGGTCGACAGGGTATAGCAATCAGCCCCAGCATTTT.

This clonotype was seen ten or more times. This sequence joins TRBV6-1 and TRBJ2-3; D is perhaps TRBD1 (6 bases). This CDR3 has 16 residues. V was pared by 4 bases and J by 2 bases, with 16 bases between. CDR1 MNHNS and CDR2 SASEGT come from the germline V gene. DNA for the CDR3: TGTGCCAGCAGTGCCGGCCAACAGGGAACCACAGATACGCAGTATTTT. Translation: CASSAGQQGTTDTQYF.

This clonotype has a count of ten or more. The genes are TRBV5-1 and TRBJ2-2; 10 positions agree with TRBD1. Losses at the gene ends were 2 bases for V and 1 base for J; bases not matched to a gene: 2. CDR3 length equals 16 residues. Germline lookup yields CDR1 SGHRS and CDR2 YFSETQ. The CDR3 spells CASSFRTGGNTGELFF. The CDR3 DNA is TGCGCCAGCAGCTTTCGGACAGGGGGGAACACCGGGGAGCTGTTTTTT.

Points on this clonotype: Given a much more abundant clone one base away, this may be a read error. The chain is built from TRBV2 and TRBJ2-2; no clear D. Germline loops: CDR1 SNHLY, CDR2 FYNNEI. This CDR3 region has 13 residues. Trimming cost V 8 bases and J 6 bases, with 13 bases left between them. The CDR3 spells CASDLGIPGELFF. Here the CDR3 DNA reads TGTGCCAGCGATTTAGGGATTCCCGGGGAGCTGTTTTTT. The variable domain in full, with the rest retrieved from reference TRBV2 and TRBJ2-2, is EPEVTQTPSHQVTQMGQEVILRCVPISNHLYFYWYRQILGQKVEFLVSFYNNEISEKSEIFDDQFSVERPDGSNFTLKIRSTKLEDSAMYFCASDLGIPGELFFGEGSRLTVL.

The V gene is TRBV24-1, the J gene TRBJ2-5, with 8 bases lining up with TRBD2. Germline CDR1 reads KGHDR; CDR2 reads SFDVKD. The CDR3 sequence is 13 residues long. The trim removed 3 bases at V and 8 bases at J, leaving 4 bases unmatched. For the CDR3, the DNA is TGTGCCACCAGTGATGGCGGGGGGTCCACCCAGTACTTC. Its translation is CATSDGGGSTQYF.

This clonotype was seen many times. The gene calls are TRBV14 and TRBJ1-1; D is perhaps TRBD1 (5 bases). The V gene lost 7 bases and the J gene lost 0 bases, with 9 bases spanning the gap. In germline, CDR1 is SGHDN, CDR2 FVKESK. CDR3 length: 13 residues. DNA of the CDR3: TGTGCCAGCACGGGGCAATTGAACACTGAAGCTTTCTTT. Translating gives CASTGQLNTEAFF.

This clonotype was observed many times. The rearrangement links TRBV6-1 to TRBJ2-1; D gene unclear. Germline values: CDR1 MNHNS, CDR2 SASEGT. V was cut by 3 bases and J by 7 bases, with 7 bases left in between. The CDR3 covers 12 residues. CDR3 bases: TGTGCCAGCAGTGATAGCTTAAATGAGCAGTTCTTC. Its protein product is CASSDSLNEQFF.

This chain links TRBV6-2 or TRBV6-3 with TRBJ2-2; 7 positions match TRBD2. The CDR3 is made up of 16 amino acids. Germline trimming cut 0 bases from V and 7 bases from J; bases unmatched to any gene: 8. Germline values: CDR1 MNHEY, CDR2 SVGEGT. CDR3 bases: TGTGCCAGCAGTTACTCGGGCGGGGGAACGGGCGGGGAGCTGTTTTTT. This codes for CASSYSGGGTGGELFF.

This clonotype was seen ten or more times. The J gene is TRBJ1-5, the V gene TRBV20-1; TRBD1 is a possible D gene (5 bases). The CDR3 has 14 residues. The ends were cut back, 5 bases at V and 2 bases at J, with 13 bases in the middle. The germline V gene has CDR1 DFQATT and CDR2 SNEGSKA (reference sequence). CDR3 sequence reads: CSAYQAGGNQPQHF. CDR3 bases: TGCAGTGCTTATCAGGCGGGGGGCAATCAGCCCCAGCATTTT.

This clonotype was observed at least ten times. This chain uses TRBV14 with TRBJ1-4; D remains ambiguous. CDR3 size: 20 residues. The V end lost 0 bases, the J end lost 0 bases, and 20 bases lay between the germline ends. Germline assignment: CDR1 SGHDN and CDR2 FVKESK. Here the CDR3 reads CASSQEAEANSRATNEKLFF. CDR3 bases: TGTGCCAGCAGCCAAGAAGCGGAGGCGAACAGCCGAGCAACTAATGAAAAACTGTTTTTT.

This clonotype was observed at least ten times. This chain uses TRBV7-2 with TRBJ2-2, with a possible D match to TRBD2 (6 bases). The CDR3 loop spans 16 amino acids. CDR1 SGHTA and CDR2 FQGNSA come from the germline V gene. V lost 2 bases and J lost 3, with 13 bases in between. DNA for the CDR3: TGTGCCAGCAGCTTATTGGGTAGCGGAGACACCGGGGAGCTGTTTTTT. This translates into CASSLLGSGDTGELFF.

The chain couples TRBV2 to TRBJ2-3; 10 nucleotides agree with TRBD2. Trimming took 3 bases from V and 1 from J; bases not matched to a gene: 4. Germline CDR1 and CDR2: SNHLY and FYNNEI. The CDR3 extends over 16 amino acids. CDR3 bases: TGTGCCAGCAGTGAGGGACTAGCGCACGGCACAGATACGCAGTATTTT. This codes for CASSEGLAHGTDTQYF.

The rearrangement links TRBV29-1 to TRBJ1-5, with D tentatively TRBD1 (5 bases). V gave up 4 bases and J gave up 7 bases, with 14 bases separating them. Germline V gene data show CDR1 as SQVTM and CDR2 as ANQGSEA. The CDR3 has 13 amino acids. The CDR3: CSVVQGGGQPQHF. DNA of the CDR3: TGCAGCGTTGTCCAGGGTGGAGGGCAGCCCCAGCATTTT.

This clonotype came up many times. One junction end disagrees with the germline gene, perhaps due to a read error. The rearrangement uses TRBV5-1 and TRBJ1-2; D possibly corresponds to TRBD1 (5 bases). Germline assignment: CDR1 SGHRS and CDR2 YFSETQ. The CDR3 has 15 residues. CDR3 bases: TGTGCCAGCAGCTTACGGGGACCGCACGGCTATGGCTACACCTTC. Its translation: CASSLRGPHGYGYTF.

This clonotype showed up many times. The V and J genes are TRBV20-1 and TRBJ2-5; 8 bases agree with TRBD1. Germline CDR1 reads DFQATT; CDR2 reads SNEGSKA (reference sequence). The CDR3 totals 15 residues. Trimming cost V 6 bases and J 2 bases; bases outside gene matches: 11. The CDR3 loop is CSATGTGGEQETQYF. The CDR3 DNA sequence: TGCAGTGCAACCGGGACAGGCGGGGAACAAGAGACCCAGTACTTC.

This clonotype was observed at least ten times. This chain uses TRBV7-2 with TRBJ2-5; 11 bases line up with TRBD1. In germline, CDR1 is SGHTA, CDR2 FQGNSA. The CDR3 contains 15 residues. The V gene end was trimmed by 5 bases and the J gene end by 5 bases; junction bases not matched to a gene: 7. The DNA for the CDR3 is TGTGCCAGCAGCCTGGACAGGGGGCGCTGGGAGACCCAGTACTTC. Residues: CASSLDRGRWETQYF.

This clonotype came up many times. This chain connects TRBV12-3 or TRBV12-4 to TRBJ1-2, with D maybe TRBD1 (5 bases). Trimming took 5 bases from V and 8 from J, leaving 18 bases between them. This CDR3 region has 14 residues. Here the CDR3 DNA reads TGTGCCAGCAGTCCAAGACGAGGACATCTAGGCTACACCTTC. Protein: CASSPRRGHLGYTF.

Comments on this clonotype: This may come from a read error, since a much larger clone is one base off. The rearrangement uses TRBV7-3 and TRBJ2-7; 12 bases match TRBD1. The CDR3 is made up of 15 amino acids. CDR1 SGHTA and CDR2 FQGTGA come from the germline V gene. The CDR3 protein is CASSVRGTGGYERYF. CDR3 nucleotides: TGTGCCAGCAGCGTACGCGGGACAGGGGGCTACGAGCGGTACTTC.

This clonotype was detected many times. The CDR3 protein is CASSRQVSRGDEQFF. The CDR3 nucleotides read TGTGCCAGCAGTCGACAGGTCTCCAGGGGGGATGAGCAGTTCTTC. This chain joins TRBV27 and TRBJ2-1, with a weak D call TRBD1 (7 bases). V shed 5 bases and J shed 8 bases, with 19 bases lying between them. The CDR3 loop spans 15 amino acids. The germline gives CDR1 MNHEY, CDR2 SMNVEV (reference sequence).

This clonotype was seen many times. The chain recombines TRBV7-2 with TRBJ1-2; a possible D gene is TRBD1 (5 bases). The CDR3 contains 16 residues. Per the germline V gene, CDR1 is SGHTA and CDR2 is FQGNSA. V was clipped by 4 bases and J by 4 bases, with 19 bases between them. The CDR3 nucleotides read TGTGCCAGCAGCTCGCGGGGGTCCTTGGGGGGCTATGGCTACACCTTC. Its translation: CASSSRGSLGGYGYTF.

There are many counts of this clonotype. This sequence joins TRBV12-3 or TRBV12-4 and TRBJ1-6; D remains unclear. V lost 5 bases and J 13 bases, leaving 18 bases between the germline ends. The CDR3 totals 14 residues. The CDR3 region is CASSLSEGMGPLHF. The CDR3 nucleotides read TGTGCCAGCAGTCTCTCAGAAGGGATGGGCCCCCTCCACTTT.